These T cell receptor beta chains were read from a single sample in a study of blood T cell repertoires in COVID-19. Generated by immunoSEQ multiplex PCR, the TCRdb table keeps only in-frame clones and is missing some. The sample has 120,000 or so clones; around 87% are singletons. Input material: peripheral blood. The receptors stem from a human donor in a cohort sampled during active COVID-19. The CDR3 runs from the conserved cysteine through the conserved F or W. The D gene is left open where the match is weak. Clone size is shown for a subset of rows, as once, few, many or a class of expanded clone.

V	D	J	size	DNA	CDR3
TRBV5-8	-	TRBJ1-1	-	TGTGCCAGCAGCAGGATCAGGGTTACATCGAACACTGAAGCTTTCTTT	CASSRIRVTSNTEAFF
TRBV28	-	TRBJ2-7	-	TGTGCCAGCCGATTAGGAGGGGGCTACTACGAGCAGTACTTC	CASRLGGGYYEQYF
TRBV5-4	TRBD2	TRBJ2-1	-	TGTGCCAGCAGCTTTCCGGGACTAGCGGGGAGCAATGAGCAGTTCTTC	CASSFPGLAGSNEQFF
TRBV4-1	-	TRBJ1-5	once	TGCGCCAGCAGCCAAGATAGGGCCCAGGGCTTCCAGCCCCAGCATTTT	CASSQDRAQGFQPQHF
TRBV11-2	-	TRBJ2-7	-	TGTGCCAGCCGCGGGCCTTACGAGCAGTACTTC	CASRGPYEQYF
TRBV18	TRBD1	TRBJ1-4	-	TGTGCCAGCTCACAGTCCGCAGGGGGAACTAATGAAAAACTGTTTTTT	CASSQSAGGTNEKLFF
TRBV2	-	TRBJ1-6	few	TGTGCCAGCAGAGTCGAAGGACAGAAAAAATACGGGCTCCACTTT	CASRVEGQKKYGLHF
TRBV4-2	TRBD1	TRBJ1-2	-	TGTGCCAGCACCGTGGACAGGGGGCTCTATGGCTACACCTTC	CASTVDRGLYGYTF
TRBV15	TRBD1	TRBJ1-5	-	TGTGCCACCAGCAGGGGGACAGTAAGTCAGCCCCAGCATTTT	CATSRGTVSQPQHF
TRBV27	-	TRBJ1-3	few	TGTGCCAGCAGTCCTTTTGGGACTTCTGGAAACACCATATATTTT	CASSPFGTSGNTIYF
TRBV12-3/TRBV12-4	-	TRBJ2-2	-	TGTGCCAGCTTACAGGGAGTTCCCGGGGAGCTGTTTTTT	CASLQGVPGELFF
TRBV2	TRBD1	TRBJ1-1	-	TGTGCCAGCAGGACTAGGGACAGGGCATCCACTGAAGCTTTCTTT	CASRTRDRASTEAFF
TRBV12-5	-	TRBJ1-1	-	TGTGCTAGTGGTTTGGCTGTAAACACTGAAGCTTTCTTT	CASGLAVNTEAFF
TRBV11-3	-	TRBJ1-1	-	TGTGCCAGCAGCCCCGGAAGGGGGGGGAACACTGAAGCTTTCTTT	CASSPGRGGNTEAFF
TRBV2	TRBD2	TRBJ2-7	once	TGTGCCAGCAGGGATCCAGCGGGGAGCTCCTACGAGCAGTACTTC	CASRDPAGSSYEQYF
TRBV10-2	-	TRBJ1-2	-	TGCGCCAGCAGTGTACAACAACGGGGGACTGGCTACACCTTC	CASSVQQRGTGYTF
TRBV11-3	-	TRBJ2-7	-	TGTGCCAGCAGTCCAGGGGAGCCTAGGCCCTACGAGCAGTACTTC	CASSPGEPRPYEQYF
TRBV6-5	TRBD2	TRBJ2-7	-	TGTGCCAGCAGTTACGGGGTTAGCGGGATAGGCGAGCAGTACTTC	CASSYGVSGIGEQYF
TRBV5-4	TRBD2	TRBJ2-5	once	TGTGCCAGCAGCCGGGCGGCGGGGGGCCAAGAGACCCAGTACTTC	CASSRAAGGQETQYF
TRBV27	TRBD1	TRBJ1-6	-	TGTGCCAGCTCTACTGACAGGGGAGAAAATTCACCCCTCCACTTT	CASSTDRGENSPLHF
TRBV5-6	TRBD2	TRBJ2-5	-	TGTGCCAGCAGCTTGTCTTTAGCGGGGGCTAAAGAGACCCAGTACTTC	CASSLSLAGAKETQYF
TRBV7-3	TRBD2	TRBJ2-3	-	TGTGCCAGCAGCTTAGAGACGAGCGGGGGCGCAGATACGCAGTATTTT	CASSLETSGGADTQYF
TRBV14	TRBD2	TRBJ2-1	-	TGTGCCAGCAGCCACAGCGGGAGAGTCCGGTTCTTC	CASSHSGRVRFF
TRBV30	TRBD1	TRBJ1-2	-	TGTGCCTGGGGACAGGGGCTCTATGGCTACACCTTC	CAWGQGLYGYTF
TRBV6-5	TRBD2	TRBJ2-7	few	TGTGCCAGCAGCCCACCGACGGGGGGGGCCCACGAGCAGTACTTC	CASSPPTGGAHEQYF
TRBV7-2	-	TRBJ1-2	-	TGTGCCAGCAGCTCGCCCGGGTTTAGGCAGGGACTGGATGGCTACACCTTC	CASSSPGFRQGLDGYTF
TRBV11-3	-	TRBJ2-2	-	TGTGCCAGCAGCCTGGGGCGGAACACCGGGGAGCTGTTTTTT	CASSLGRNTGELFF
TRBV2	-	TRBJ2-7	-	TGTGCCAGCAGTGTCCGCTACGAGCAGTACTTC	CASSVRYEQYF
TRBV28	-	TRBJ2-1	once	TGTGCCAGCAAAACAGGGCTCTACAATGAGCAGTTCTTC	CASKTGLYNEQFF
TRBV6-5	-	TRBJ1-1	-	TGTGCCAGCAGTCTAGGGGGGAACACTGAAGCTTTCTTT	CASSLGGNTEAFF
TRBV18	TRBD1	TRBJ1-4	-	TGTGCCAGCTCACGGGACAGCCTTAATGAAAAACTGTTTTTT	CASSRDSLNEKLFF
TRBV5-1	-	TRBJ1-6	-	TGCGCCAGCAGCTTGGGCACAGGGACTAATTCACCCCTCCACTTT	CASSLGTGTNSPLHF
TRBV24-1	TRBD2	TRBJ2-1	-	TGTGCCACCAGTGATCCTAGCGGTTCCTACAATGAGCAGTTCTTC	CATSDPSGSYNEQFF
TRBV5-1	TRBD1	TRBJ2-1	-	TGCGCCAGCAGCTTGCGGACAGGGCGCTCCTACAATGAGCAGTTCTTC	CASSLRTGRSYNEQFF
TRBV5-1	TRBD1	TRBJ2-4	-	TGCGCCAGCAGCTTGGAGGACAGGGCGAGCATTCAGTACTTC	CASSLEDRASIQYF
TRBV5-1	-	TRBJ2-1	-	TGCGCCAGCAGCTTCACGATTACATATGAGCAGTTCTTC	CASSFTITYEQFF
TRBV5-1	TRBD1	TRBJ1-5	-	TGCGCCAGCAGCTTGGAGGGGGCGCGGAATCAGCCCCAGCATTTT	CASSLEGARNQPQHF
TRBV2	-	TRBJ2-7	-	TGTGCCAGCAGTGAAGCAGGGAGCGGTTACTACGAGCAGTACTTC	CASSEAGSGYYEQYF
TRBV5-1	TRBD2	TRBJ2-5	-	TGCGCCAGCAGGCCCCAGGCGGGAGGCCCCCAGGAGACCCAGTACTTC	CASRPQAGGPQETQYF
TRBV6-5	-	TRBJ2-1	-	TGTGCCAGCAGTTCACCTTCAGGGCGGAGAGGCCTGGAGCAGTTCTTC	CASSSPSGRRGLEQFF
TRBV5-6	TRBD1	TRBJ1-2	-	TGTGCCAGCAGCCTTGGACAGGGGGCGTTAGGCTACACCTTC	CASSLGQGALGYTF
TRBV11-2	TRBD2	TRBJ2-3	-	TGTGCCAGCAGACGTAGCGGGAGTGGCGCAGATACGCAGTATTTT	CASRRSGSGADTQYF
TRBV19	-	TRBJ2-7	-	TGTGCCAGTAGTATAGATCTGGGCAGTCCCTACGAGCAGTACTTC	CASSIDLGSPYEQYF
TRBV6-4	-	TRBJ1-4	-	TGTGCCAGCAGTGTTCAGTATTTTGCAACTAATGAAAAACTGTTTTTT	CASSVQYFATNEKLFF
TRBV7-8	TRBD2	TRBJ2-1	-	TGTGCCAGCAGCTCCCTGGCTAGCGGGGGGTCTGAGCAGTTCTTC	CASSSLASGGSEQFF
TRBV7-3	TRBD2	TRBJ2-1	-	TGTGCCAGCAGCCCCCGGACTAGCGGGGGCCTCTACAATGAGCAGTTCTTC	CASSPRTSGGLYNEQFF
TRBV19	-	TRBJ2-3	-	TGTGCCAGTAGGATTCATGGGCGCACAGATACGCAGTATTTT	CASRIHGRTDTQYF
TRBV5-4	TRBD2	TRBJ2-7	-	TGTGCCAGCAGTTTTGGGGGGGTGGTGTACGAGCAGTACTTC	CASSFGGVVYEQYF
TRBV2	-	TRBJ2-5	-	TGTGCCAGCAGTCTAGAGACCCAGTACTTC	CASSLETQYF
TRBV28	TRBD2	TRBJ2-5	-	TGTGCCAGCACGGGGACTAGGAGGGAGACCCAGTACTTC	CASTGTRRETQYF
TRBV5-8	-	TRBJ2-7	-	TGTGCCAGCAGCTTAGGTAGGGGCGAGCAGTACTTC	CASSLGRGEQYF